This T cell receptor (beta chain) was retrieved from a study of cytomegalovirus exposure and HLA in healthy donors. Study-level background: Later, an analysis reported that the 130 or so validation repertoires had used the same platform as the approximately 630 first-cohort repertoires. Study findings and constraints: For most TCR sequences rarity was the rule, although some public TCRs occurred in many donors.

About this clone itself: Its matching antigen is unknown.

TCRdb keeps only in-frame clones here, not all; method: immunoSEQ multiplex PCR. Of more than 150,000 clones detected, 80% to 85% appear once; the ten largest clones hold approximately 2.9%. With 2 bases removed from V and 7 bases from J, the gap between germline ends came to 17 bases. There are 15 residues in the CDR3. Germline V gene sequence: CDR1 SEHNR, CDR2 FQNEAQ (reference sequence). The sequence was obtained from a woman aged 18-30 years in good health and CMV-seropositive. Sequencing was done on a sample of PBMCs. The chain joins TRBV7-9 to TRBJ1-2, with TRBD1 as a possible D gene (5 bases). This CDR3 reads CASSLTNGGASGYTF. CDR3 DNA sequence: TGTGCCAGCAGCTTAACGAACGGGGGTGCGAGTGGCTACACCTTC.